The 22 T cell receptor beta chains in this list originate from one sample, sequenced in a study of T cells after posttransplantation cyclophosphamide. Measured with immunoSEQ multiplex PCR; TCRdb has only the in-frame clones, and not every one. The repertoire holds roughly 18,000 clones, over 65% seen once, with about 9.1% in the top ten. The sample taken for sequencing was memory CD4+ T cells sorted from blood. These receptors were obtained from a man aged 30 to 45 in good health and a related stem cell transplant donor.

The chain combines TRBV7-6 with TRBJ1-1; 9 bases agree with TRBD1. The ends lost 5 bases at V and 1 base at J; junction bases unmatched: 8. CDR3 length equals 16 residues. CDR1 is SGHVS, CDR2 FNYEAQ, per germline. The CDR3, as DNA: TGTGCCAGCAGCCCTGGACAGGGGATTTGGAACACTGAAGCTTTCTTT. It yields the protein CASSPGQGIWNTEAFF.

The sample holds one count of this clone. The rearrangement links TRBV21-1 to TRBJ1-4; the table calls TRBD1, which could not be checked here. TRBV21-1 counts as a pseudogene. The CDR3 spans 21 residues. The CDR3 region is CASSRIGIPGTGRFTNEKLFF. The CDR3 bases are TGTGCCAGCAGCAGAATAGGAATCCCCGGGACAGGGAGGTTCACTAATGAAAAACTGTTTTTT.

The rearrangement links TRBV6-1 to TRBJ2-5; D gene unclear. V was trimmed by 2 bases and J by 3 bases, leaving 7 bases between them. CDR1 is MNHNS and CDR2 is SASEGT in the germline V gene. The CDR3 is made up of 13 amino acids. This chain's CDR3 is CASSELSEETQYF. The CDR3 DNA reads as TGTGCCAGCAGTGAATTGTCAGAAGAGACCCAGTACTTC.

This clone occurred once. The rearrangement uses TRBV11-2 and TRBJ2-7, with TRBD1 identical over 9 bases. With 3 bases clipped from V and 9 bases from J, the junction kept 12 bases outside the gene matches. The CDR3 contains 15 residues. In germline, CDR1 is SGHAT, CDR2 FQNNGV. CDR3 in DNA: TGTGCCAGCAGCTTTCTTCGGGACAGGGCCGCTGTGCAGTACTTC. Translated, it gives CASSFLRDRAAVQYF.

This chain uses TRBV5-6 with TRBJ1-3; no reliable D call. The CDR3 is made up of 14 amino acids. V lost 4 bases and J 3 bases, leaving 11 bases between the germline ends. Germline V CDR1 and CDR2: SGHDT, YYEEEE. The CDR3 reads CASSPNGFGNTIYF. The DNA of the CDR3 is TGTGCCAGCAGCCCAAACGGGTTTGGAAACACCATATATTTT.

The chain links TRBV14 to TRBJ1-1; 9 nucleotides match TRBD1. The germline CDR1 and CDR2 sequences are SGHDN and FVKESK. V lost 1 base and J lost 11; bases outside the gene matches: 5. The CDR3 sequence is 13 residues long. DNA of the CDR3: TGTGCCAGCAGCCAAGCCCGGGACAGGGTGGCTTTCTTT. It specifies CASSQARDRVAFF.

The chain has TRBV5-4 and TRBJ2-2; weak D call: TRBD2 (7 bases). The CDR3 contains 15 residues. The V end lost 6 bases, the J end lost 3 bases, and 15 bases lay between the germline ends. The germline V gene has CDR1 SGHNT and CDR2 YYREEE (reference sequence). The CDR3 DNA reads TGTGCCAGCACCTCCGGGGGGCGGGACACCGGGGAGCTGTTTTTT. Amino acids: CASTSGGRDTGELFF.

The V call is TRBV6-1, the J call TRBJ1-6; maybe TRBD1 (5 bases). The CDR3 consists of 18 residues. The ends were cut back, 1 base at V and 0 bases at J, with 13 bases in the middle. Germline CDR1 is MNHNS and CDR2 is SASEGT. The CDR3 region has the DNA TGTGCCAGCAGTGAAGATGGGGGGGGGAGCTCCTATAATTCACCCCTCCACTTT. It translates to CASSEDGGGSSYNSPLHF.

The chain recombines TRBV6-5 with TRBJ2-1, with D perhaps matching TRBD2 (6 bases). Germline V gene lookup returns CDR1 MNHEY and CDR2 SVGAGI. CDR3 length: 11 residues. The V end lost 7 bases, the J end lost 9 bases, and 10 bases lay between the germline ends. CDR3 sequence (DNA): TGTGCCAGCACTGCGGGGAGTGAGCAGTTCTTC. Its protein is CASTAGSEQFF.

The rearrangement joins TRBV5-1 to TRBJ2-2, with D possibly being TRBD1 (6 bases). Between the trimmed V and J ends, which lost 1 base and 1 base, there was a span of 8 bases. The CDR3 is made up of 15 amino acids. In germline, CDR1 is SGHRS, CDR2 YFSETQ. CDR3 protein: CASSLLTGNTGELFF. The CDR3 DNA reads TGCGCCAGCAGCTTGTTGACAGGGAACACCGGGGAGCTGTTTTTT.

Relative to its sample, this clone is medium-sized. The V call is TRBV6-1, the J call TRBJ1-6, with 12 bases that match TRBD1. Germline assignment: CDR1 MNHNS and CDR2 SASEGT. The CDR3 length is 16 residues. The junction had 5 bases not matched to a gene; V was cut back by 3 bases and J by 8 bases. DNA of the CDR3: TGTGCCAGCAGTGAGGGGACAGGGGGCGCTTATTCACCCCTCCACTTT. It yields the protein CASSEGTGGAYSPLHF.

The rearrangement joins TRBV14 to TRBJ1-1, with D perhaps TRBD1 (5 bases). The length of the CDR3 is 14 residues. The V gene lost 3 bases and the J gene lost 4 bases, with 12 bases spanning the gap. Germline assignment: CDR1 SGHDN and CDR2 FVKESK. The DNA of the CDR3 is TGTGCCAGCAGCCAGGTATATGGGGCCACTGAAGCTTTCTTT. Protein: CASSQVYGATEAFF.

V usage is TRBV5-1 and J usage is TRBJ2-3; TRBD1 matches at 9 bases. The CDR3 spans 17 residues. Germline V lookup: CDR1 SGHRS, CDR2 YFSETQ. V was pared by 0 bases and J by 1 base, with 6 bases of the junction left unmatched. CDR3 sequence reads: CASSLGVWDRGTDTQYF. CDR3 in DNA: TGCGCCAGCAGCTTGGGGGTTTGGGACAGGGGCACAGATACGCAGTATTTT.

Concerning this clone: Other DNA variants within this sample encode the same CDR3. For the CDR3, the DNA is TGTGCCAGCAGTTACTCGCGGGGAATCACAGATACGCAGTATTTT. Translation: CASSYSRGITDTQYF. The chain has TRBV6-6 and TRBJ2-3, with a possible D match to TRBD2 (6 bases). V gave up 0 bases and J gave up 2 bases, with 9 bases separating them. CDR1 and CDR2 from the germline V gene are MNHNY and SVGAGI (reference sequence). The CDR3 sequence is 15 residues long.

V is TRBV27 and J is TRBJ2-7, with TRBD2 matching over 9 bases. Trimming at V came to 5 bases and at J to 0 bases, leaving 5 bases not matched to a gene. There are 15 residues in the CDR3. Germline values: CDR1 MNHEY, CDR2 SMNVEV (reference sequence). The CDR3 DNA follows: TGTGCCAGCAGTGTAAGCGGGGGGTACTCCTACGAGCAGTACTTC. Residues: CASSVSGGYSYEQYF.

This chain links TRBV7-8 with TRBJ2-5; 7 bases align to TRBD2. The J call may not be correct, given that the DNA end is closer to TRBJ2-7. This CDR3 contains 15 residues. Germline assignment: CDR1 SGHVS and CDR2 FQNEAQ. CDR3 DNA: TGTGCCAGCAGCCCAAGGCGGGGGAGCTCCTACGAGCAGTACTTC. Its protein product is CASSPRRGSSYEQYF.

CDR3 nucleotides: TGTGCCAGCATGGGAGGGACTCGTAATGAAAAACTGTTTTTT. It translates to CASMGGTRNEKLFF. The J gene is TRBJ1-4, the V gene TRBV2, with a tentative D call TRBD1 (5 bases). CDR1 and CDR2 (germline): SNHLY, FYNNEI. Deletions cut 7 bases from V and 4 bases from J, with 13 bases between. The CDR3 loop spans 14 amino acids.

Here the CDR3 reads CASSKGQGAVNEQFF. In DNA, the CDR3 is TGTGCCAGCAGCAAGGGACAGGGGGCTGTCAATGAGCAGTTCTTC. The chain has TRBV7-2 and TRBJ2-1; 12 bases match TRBD1. Germline V CDR1 and CDR2: SGHTA, FQGNSA. V lost 5 bases and J lost 6; bases outside the gene matches: 5. CDR3 size: 15 residues.

CDR3 DNA: TGTGCCATCAGTGAGTCTCATAGACTAGCCGGGAGCCCAGATACGCAGTATTTT. It encodes CAISESHRLAGSPDTQYF. The chain is built from TRBV10-3 and TRBJ2-3; 7 bases match TRBD2. The CDR3 has 18 amino acids. Losses at the gene ends were 0 bases for V and 4 bases for J; bases not matched to a gene: 13. Per the germline V gene, CDR1 is ENHRY and CDR2 is SYGVKD.

This rearrangement joins TRBV11-1 to TRBJ2-2, with 8 nucleotides matching TRBD2. Germline CDR1 reads SGHAT; CDR2 reads FQDESV (reference sequence). This CDR3 has 15 amino acids. Unmatched junction bases numbered 6, after V lost 5 bases and J lost 4 bases. CDR3 amino acids: CASSEVAGITGELFF. In DNA form, the CDR3 reads TGTGCCAGCAGCGAGGTAGCGGGGATCACCGGGGAGCTGTTTTTT.

This clone came up once. V and J are TRBV5-1 and TRBJ2-1, with 11 bases matching TRBD2. From germline, CDR1 is SGHRS and CDR2 YFSETQ. J was trimmed by 9 bases and V by 0 bases; bases with no gene match: 11. The CDR3 runs 17 residues. In DNA form, the CDR3 reads TGCGCCAGCAGCTTGGCCGGGTTAGCGGGGGGGCCTGGTGAGCAGTTCTTC. It yields the protein CASSLAGLAGGPGEQFF. Using reference TRBV5-1 and TRBJ2-1 for the parts outside the CDR3, the full variable domain is KAGVTQTPRYLIKTRGQQVTLSCSPISGHRSVSWYQQTPGQGLQFLFEYFSETQRNKGNFPGRFSGRQFSNSRSEMNVSTLELGDSALYLCASSLAGLAGGPGEQFFGPGTRLTVL.

The chain combines TRBV5-6 with TRBJ2-3; no clear D gene. The germline gives CDR1 SGHDT, CDR2 YYEEEE. The ends were cut back, 6 bases at V and 2 bases at J, with 13 bases in the middle. CDR3 size: 14 residues. This CDR3 is CASTLRVYTDTQYF. The CDR3 bases are TGTGCCAGCACCCTCCGGGTCTACACAGATACGCAGTATTTT.